These T cell receptor beta chains were read from a single sample in a study of blood T cell repertoires in COVID-19. The table came from immunoSEQ multiplex PCR; TCRdb's copy has only in-frame clones and leaves some out. The sample lists fewer than 150,000 clones, approximately 80% seen once, with about a tenth in the top ten. Sequenced material: peripheral blood. These receptors were collected from a man in his sixties who had recovered from COVID-19. Both conserved end residues are part of each CDR3. The D gene is left open where the match is weak. Clone sizes are given selectively: once, few, many, or a class where the clone is expanded.

TRBJ2-2	TRBD2	TRBV10-3	-	CAISSGGGRGTGELFF	TGTGCCATCTCTTCCGGCGGGGGGCGGGGCACCGGGGAGCTGTTTTTT
TRBJ1-2	-	TRBV6-4	once	CASSAFVGVPNYGYTF	TGTGCCAGCAGTGCATTCGTGGGAGTCCCTAACTATGGCTACACCTTC
TRBJ1-2	-	TRBV6-5	-	CASTQGWGSYGYTF	TGTGCCAGCACCCAGGGTTGGGGCAGCTATGGCTACACCTTC
TRBJ2-5	TRBD2	TRBV4-3	once	CASSGASGGQRGETQYF	TGCGCCAGCAGCGGGGCTAGCGGGGGCCAAAGGGGAGAGACCCAGTACTTC
TRBJ1-3	-	TRBV7-2	-	CASSLTVISSGNTIYF	TGTGCCAGCAGCCTCACGGTCATAAGCTCTGGAAACACCATATATTTT
TRBJ2-1	TRBD2	TRBV7-2	-	CASSLYVIGLAGGGEQFF	TGTGCCAGCAGCCTATATGTCATTGGGCTAGCGGGCGGAGGTGAGCAGTTCTTC
TRBJ2-2	-	TRBV13	few	CASSEGRVFGELFF	TGTGCCAGCAGCGAAGGCAGGGTTTTCGGGGAGCTGTTTTTT
TRBJ2-3	TRBD2	TRBV5-1	-	CASNGEGRRKDTQYF	TGCGCCAGCAATGGGGAGGGAAGAAGAAAGGATACGCAGTATTTT
TRBJ1-3	-	TRBV27	-	CASSPRGFSGNTIYF	TGTGCCAGCAGTCCAAGGGGGTTCTCTGGAAACACCATATATTTT
TRBJ2-7	-	TRBV3-1/TRBV3-2	-	CASSLQDEQYF	TGTGCCAGCAGCCTCCAGGACGAGCAGTACTTC
TRBJ1-1	TRBD1	TRBV24-1	-	CATTRTGANTEAFF	TGTGCCACCACCCGGACAGGGGCGAACACTGAAGCTTTCTTT
TRBJ1-5	-	TRBV18	-	CASSPAGGSNQPQHF	TGTGCCAGCTCACCCGCTGGGGGGAGCAATCAGCCCCAGCATTTT
TRBJ1-6	TRBD1	TRBV19	-	CASSPGQGFSPLHF	TGTGCCAGTAGTCCGGGACAGGGATTTTCACCCCTCCACTTT
TRBJ2-7	TRBD1	TRBV28	-	CASSYRDRGLGQYF	TGTGCCAGCAGTTACCGGGACAGGGGGCTGGGGCAGTACTTC
TRBJ2-7	TRBD1	TRBV18	few	CASSGGTAYEQYF	TGTGCCAGCTCAGGTGGGACAGCCTACGAGCAGTACTTC
TRBJ1-1	TRBD1	TRBV18	-	CASSSRTGGNTEAFF	TGTGCCAGCTCATCCCGGACAGGGGGGAACACTGAAGCTTTCTTT
TRBJ1-2	-	TRBV19	-	CASSTRVNYGYTF	TGTGCCAGTAGTACCAGGGTCAACTATGGCTACACCTTC
TRBJ2-1	TRBD2	TRBV5-4	-	CASSPAGGRNEQFF	TGTGCCAGCAGCCCCGCGGGGGGGCGTAATGAGCAGTTCTTC
TRBJ2-5	TRBD1	TRBV4-2	-	CASRQGAGGYQETQYF	TGTGCCAGCAGGCAGGGGGCAGGGGGTTACCAAGAGACCCAGTACTTC
TRBJ2-2	TRBD1	TRBV6-5	-	CASSPGQGGSRELFF	TGTGCCAGCAGCCCCGGACAGGGGGGGAGCCGGGAGCTGTTTTTT
TRBJ1-1	TRBD1	TRBV15	-	CATPPRGPLVTEAFF	TGTGCCACCCCCCCCAGGGGGCCCTTGGTCACTGAAGCTTTCTTT
TRBJ1-2	TRBD1	TRBV3-1/TRBV3-2	-	CASSQVGQGGNPYGYTF	TGTGCCAGCAGCCAGGTGGGACAGGGGGGAAACCCCTATGGCTACACCTTC
TRBJ2-6	-	TRBV29-1	-	CSVKSSSGANVLTF	TGCAGCGTTAAAAGCTCCTCTGGGGCCAACGTCCTGACTTTC
TRBJ2-4	TRBD1	TRBV18	-	CASSPDRGSKNIQYF	TGTGCCAGCTCACCGGACAGGGGGTCCAAAAACATTCAGTACTTC
TRBJ1-1	TRBD1	TRBV28	-	CASSTTGHTEAFF	TGTGCCAGCAGCACGACAGGGCACACTGAAGCTTTCTTT